This T cell receptor beta chain was recorded in a study of tissue T cells after allogeneic stem cell transplantation. Study findings and constraints: Anatomically similar tissues had similar TCR repertoires within each patient.

Remarks on this clone: The antigen remains unidentified.

Adult allogeneic hematopoietic cell transplant recipients with steroid-refractory graft-versus-host disease were prospectively enrolled for research autopsy. This table comes from immunoSEQ multiplex PCR, and its TCRdb copy is limited to in-frame clones, with some not included. The sample includes about 3,100 clones, around three quarters of them seen just once. V was trimmed by 3 bases and J by 0 bases, leaving 14 bases between them. CDR3 length: 17 residues. Looked up from germline, CDR1 is KGHSH and CDR2 is LQKENI. The clonotype comes from a male patient older than 55 with steroid-refractory graft-versus-host disease after an allogeneic stem cell transplant. A subset of T cells may come from the graft donor. J is TRBJ2-2 and V is TRBV18, with D tentatively TRBD1 or TRBD2 (5 bases each). Material: small intestine tissue, obtained at autopsy. CDR3: CASSPRDHNANTGELFF. The CDR3 nucleotides are TGTGCCAGCTCACCCCGGGACCACAACGCGAACACCGGGGAGCTGTTTTTT. Filled out from reference TRBV18 and TRBJ2-2, the complete variable domain reads NAGVMQNPRHLVRRRGQEARLRCSPMKGHSHVYWYRQLPEEGLKFMVYLQKENIIDESGMPKERFSAEFPKEGPSILRIQQVVRGDSAAYFCASSPRDHNANTGELFFGEGSRLTVL.